The T cell receptor beta chain under discussion was sequenced for a study of control samples from healthy donors and cancer patients. This clone was seen a few times. Sequencing was performed with immunoSEQ multiplex PCR; in TCRdb, only in-frame clones are kept and a portion is missing. The table lists over 200,000 clones, approximately 80% of them singletons, with roughly 15% in the top ten. The sample taken for sequencing was PBMCs. This TCR derives from a woman aged 55 to 70 with lung cancer.

The CDR3 reads CASSQAANYGYTF. CDR3 bases: TGTGCCAGCAGTCAGGCGGCGAACTATGGCTACACCTTC. The chain carries TRBV12-3 or TRBV12-4 and TRBJ1-2; D is uncertain. The CDR3 totals 13 residues. V gave up 5 bases and J gave up 2 bases, with 9 bases separating them.